This entry lists 18 T cell receptor beta chains sequenced from one sample in a study of T cell responses to AZD1222 COVID-19 vaccine. Assay: immunoSEQ multiplex PCR; the TCRdb copy retains only in-frame clones and omits some. Of fewer than 150,000 clones listed, 93% are singletons. Specimen: peripheral blood, collected on day 0 of AZD1222 vaccination. The receptors were sampled from an adult in good health.

The chain uses TRBV29-1 and TRBJ1-1, with a tentative D call TRBD1 (5 bases). The germline gives CDR1 SQVTM, CDR2 ANQGSEA. This CDR3 is built from 11 residues. V lost 7 bases and J lost 3, with 9 bases in between. The CDR3 spells CSGGTDTEAFF. The CDR3 nucleotides are TGCAGCGGTGGGACGGACACTGAAGCTTTCTTT.

The V and J genes are TRBV27 and TRBJ2-3; 9 nucleotides align to TRBD1. The V gene's germline CDR1 is MNHEY and CDR2 SMNVEV (reference sequence). This CDR3 region has 15 residues. Losses at the gene ends were 5 bases for V and 1 base for J; bases not matched to a gene: 4. CDR3: CASSPRTGGTDTQYF. The CDR3 DNA reads as TGTGCCAGCAGTCCTAGGACAGGGGGCACAGATACGCAGTATTTT.

Turning to this clone: Distinct nucleotide sequences in the sample also encode this CDR3. The chain has TRBV11-2 and TRBJ2-5, with D tentatively TRBD1 or TRBD2 (6 bases each). Trimming cost V 3 bases and J 4 bases, with 12 bases left between them. CDR1 is SGHAT, CDR2 FQNNGV, per germline. The CDR3 is made up of 14 amino acids. This chain's CDR3 is CASSLGAGGETQYF. CDR3 nucleotide sequence: TGTGCCAGCAGCTTGGGGGCCGGGGGAGAGACCCAGTACTTC.

This chain uses TRBV21-1 with TRBJ1-1. TRBV21-1 has pseudogene status. CDR3 size: 16 residues. The CDR3 DNA sequence: TGTGCCAGCAGCAACGGACCCTGGTATCTTAATGGTGAAGCTTTCTTT. Encoded protein: CASSNGPWYLNGEAFF.

The rearrangement links TRBV10-3 to TRBJ2-7, with a tentative D call TRBD2 (7 bases). Deletions cut 3 bases from V and 2 bases from J, with 20 bases between. The germline CDR1 and CDR2 sequences are ENHRY and SYGVKD. CDR3 length equals 17 residues. CDR3 sequence reads: CAISDPFLGGGAYEQYF. Written as DNA, the CDR3 is TGTGCCATCAGTGACCCCTTCTTAGGAGGGGGGGCCTACGAGCAGTACTTC.

V gene TRBV29-1 combines with J gene TRBJ2-3; the match to TRBD1 covers 10 bases. The length of the CDR3 is 20 residues. The germline V gene encodes CDR1 SQVTM and CDR2 ANQGSEA. V was pared by 3 bases and J by 0 bases, with 18 bases of the junction left unmatched. The CDR3 region is CSVDERSGTGAFASTDTQYF. The CDR3 nucleotides read TGCAGCGTTGATGAGCGGTCAGGGACAGGGGCCTTTGCTAGCACAGATACGCAGTATTTT.

V gene TRBV21-1 combines with J gene TRBJ1-2. TRBV21-1 counts as a pseudogene. CDR3 length: 13 residues. CDR3 sequence: CASRPRGTDGYTF. CDR3 DNA sequence: TGTGCCTCTCGACCCAGAGGCACAGACGGCTACACCTTC.

This chain uses TRBV9 with TRBJ1-2; no definite D call. The CDR3 has 14 amino acids. The germline V gene has CDR1 SGDLS and CDR2 YYNGEE. The V and J ends lost 0 bases and 0 bases respectively, with 6 bases between them. The CDR3 reads CASSVGQPNYGYTF. The CDR3 nucleotides read TGTGCCAGCAGCGTAGGGCAGCCTAACTATGGCTACACCTTC. The complete variable domain, with remaining parts taken from reference TRBV9 and TRBJ1-2, reads DSGVTQTPKHLITATGQRVTLRCSPRSGDLSVYWYQQSLDQGLQFLIQYYNGEERAKGNILERFSAQQFPDLHSELNLSSLELGDSALYFCASSVGQPNYGYTFGSGTRLTVV.

This chain uses TRBV5-4 with TRBJ1-2, with a tentative D call TRBD1 (6 bases). With 2 bases removed from V and 7 bases from J, the gap between germline ends came to 21 bases. This CDR3 has 16 residues. From germline, CDR1 is SGHNT and CDR2 YYREEE (reference sequence). The CDR3 reads CASSLGGRGSMGGYTF. In DNA, the CDR3 is TGTGCCAGCAGCTTAGGGGGGCGTGGGAGTATGGGTGGCTACACCTTC.

The chain employs TRBV4-1 and TRBJ2-1; the D is unclear. Trimming removed 0 bases from V and 5 bases from J, with 14 bases in between. This CDR3 is 16 amino acids long. CDR1 is MGHRA, CDR2 YSYEKL, per germline. The CDR3 bases are TGCGCCAGCAGCCAAGAACTGGTACCTTTCCACAATGAGCAGTTCTTC. The encoded protein is CASSQELVPFHNEQFF.

This clone was picked up one time. V is TRBV7-6 and J is TRBJ2-5; 9 positions match TRBD2. The junction had 1 base not matched to a gene; V was cut back by 1 base and J by 1 base. The CDR3 is made up of 15 amino acids. The germline gives CDR1 SGHVS, CDR2 FNYEAQ. CDR3 nucleotide sequence: TGTGCCAGCAGCTTAGGAGCGGGGGGCCAAGAGACCCAGTACTTC. Protein sequence: CASSLGAGGQETQYF.

The V call is TRBV5-1, the J call TRBJ1-4; unclear D gene. Trimming cost V 3 bases and J 0 bases, with 15 bases left between them. The germline gives CDR1 SGHRS, CDR2 YFSETQ. The CDR3 extends over 17 amino acids. CDR3 DNA: TGCGCCAGCAGCTCAACCTACGGACGGACAACTAATGAAAAACTGTTTTTT. Its protein is CASSSTYGRTTNEKLFF.

The rearrangement uses TRBV10-1 and TRBJ2-1; D call uncertain. The ends were cut back, 4 bases at V and 0 bases at J, with 13 bases in the middle. The length of the CDR3 is 16 residues. The germline CDR1 and CDR2 sequences are WNHNN and SYGVQD (reference sequence). CDR3 protein: CASSVARRSSYNEQFF. The DNA for the CDR3 is TGCGCCAGCAGTGTAGCCCGCAGGAGCTCCTACAATGAGCAGTTCTTC.

The chain employs TRBV6-5 and TRBJ2-3, with D perhaps given as TRBD1 or TRBD2 (5 bases each). Per germline, CDR1 MNHEY and CDR2 SVGAGI. This CDR3 has 14 residues. Trimming took off 0 bases at V and 6 bases at J, with 10 bases between the two ends. CDR3 region: CASSYSGERDTQYF. The CDR3 DNA follows: TGTGCCAGCAGTTACTCGGGGGAGAGGGATACGCAGTATTTT.

The chain has TRBV9 and TRBJ2-7; 8 nucleotides align to TRBD1. Trimming cost V 3 bases and J 0 bases; bases outside gene matches: 5. The CDR3 is 15 amino acids. The germline V gene has CDR1 SGDLS and CDR2 YYNGEE. The chain's CDR3 is CASSGDGTGSYEQYF. DNA for the CDR3: TGTGCCAGCAGCGGCGACGGGACAGGCTCCTACGAGCAGTACTTC.

The gene calls are TRBV7-2 and TRBJ1-2; the D gene is possibly TRBD1 (5 bases). Trimming removed 1 base at V and 4 bases at J, with 13 bases between. Germline V gene lookup returns CDR1 SGHTA and CDR2 FQGNSA. The CDR3 is 15 amino acids. This CDR3 reads CASSLEKGPSYGYTF. In DNA, the CDR3 is TGTGCCAGCAGCTTAGAAAAGGGGCCGTCCTATGGCTACACCTTC.

The rearrangement joins TRBV9 to TRBJ2-1; 7 nucleotides match TRBD2. This CDR3 contains 15 residues. V lost 0 bases, J lost 8 bases, and 8 bases stayed unmatched. Germline V gene lookup returns CDR1 SGDLS and CDR2 YYNGEE. The CDR3 spells CASSVVKGRGHEQFF. CDR3 sequence (DNA): TGTGCCAGCAGCGTAGTGAAAGGGAGGGGCCATGAGCAGTTCTTC. The full variable domain, rest sourced from reference TRBV9 and TRBJ2-1, is DSGVTQTPKHLITATGQRVTLRCSPRSGDLSVYWYQQSLDQGLQFLIQYYNGEERAKGNILERFSAQQFPDLHSELNLSSLELGDSALYFCASSVVKGRGHEQFFGPGTRLTVL.

V usage is TRBV19 and J usage is TRBJ1-2; D may be TRBD1 (6 bases). The ends were cut back, 4 bases at V and 13 bases at J, with 19 bases in the middle. Germline V gene lookup returns CDR1 LNHDA and CDR2 SQIVND (reference sequence). The CDR3 length is 13 residues. This CDR3 is CASSTRLDSASTF. In DNA, the CDR3 is TGTGCCAGTAGTACCCGGCTGGACAGTGCATCCACCTTC.